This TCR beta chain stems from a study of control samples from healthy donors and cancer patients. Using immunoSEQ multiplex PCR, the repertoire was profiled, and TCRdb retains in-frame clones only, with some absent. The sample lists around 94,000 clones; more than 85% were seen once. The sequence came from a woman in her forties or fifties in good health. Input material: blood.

The CDR3 reads CASSENLGAYDYTF. CDR3 nucleotides: TGTGCCAGCAGTGAGAATCTGGGGGCGTACGACTACACCTTC. V and J are TRBV6-1 and TRBJ1-2; possibly TRBD1 for D (6 bases). V was trimmed by 3 bases and J by 10 bases, leaving 18 bases between them. The CDR3 is made up of 14 amino acids. Per germline, CDR1 MNHNS and CDR2 SASEGT.